This T cell receptor beta chain was observed in a study of vaccination and CD4 T cells after COVID-19. About the study: Post-COVID samples were collected a median roughly 93 days following diagnosis, spanning 35 to 161.

The treatment was: roughly ten-day PBMC culture with coronavirus spike peptide pools or control peptides (ViraFEST assay). TCR sequencing followed the expansion of antigen-specific T cells with peptide pools in ViraFEST. The Oncomine TCR Beta short-read assay generated sequence data from the DNA of cultured CD4+ T cells. Extraction of genomic DNA was performed on cultured CD4+ T cells. Using its own MiXCR run on the PCR reads, TCRdb lists one record per CDR3 protein. Of about 18,000 distinct CDR3 sequences listed, more than 70% are singletons. This clonotype was detected only once. Antigen specificity is unknown. J gave up 4 bases and V 4 bases, and 6 bases lay outside the gene matches. Germline V gene lookup returns CDR1 LNHDA and CDR2 SQIVND (reference sequence). The CDR3 has 15 residues.

The sequencing here drew on CD4+ T cells from blood, cultured in vitro, taken after SARS-CoV-2 vaccination. The source is a human donor who received a COVID-19 vaccine. J is TRBJ1-3 and V is TRBV19; 8 bases match TRBD1. CDR3 nucleotides: TGTGCCAGTAGTACGGACAGGGCGGGCGGAAACACCATATATTTT. Translation: CASSTDRAGGNTIYF.